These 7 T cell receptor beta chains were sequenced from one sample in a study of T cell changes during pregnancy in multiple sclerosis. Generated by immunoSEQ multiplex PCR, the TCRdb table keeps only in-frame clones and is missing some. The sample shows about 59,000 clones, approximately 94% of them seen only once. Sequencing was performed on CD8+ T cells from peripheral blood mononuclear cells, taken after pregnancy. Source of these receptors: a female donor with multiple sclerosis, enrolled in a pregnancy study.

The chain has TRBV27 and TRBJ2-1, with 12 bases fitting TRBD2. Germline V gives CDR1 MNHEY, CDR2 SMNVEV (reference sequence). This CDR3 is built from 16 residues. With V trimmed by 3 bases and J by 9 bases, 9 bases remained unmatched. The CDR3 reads CASSFLLAGGFSEQFF. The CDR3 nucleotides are TGTGCCAGCAGTTTCCTACTAGCGGGAGGTTTCAGTGAGCAGTTCTTC.

CDR3 DNA sequence: TGTGCCAGCAGTGGCTCGACATCGAGCTCCTACGAGCAGTACTTC. Its translation: CASSGSTSSSYEQYF. The chain carries TRBV6-1 and TRBJ2-7; the D is unclear. CDR3 length: 15 amino acids. Germline CDR1 MNHNS, CDR2 SASEGT. V was clipped by 4 bases and J by 0 bases, with 13 bases between them.

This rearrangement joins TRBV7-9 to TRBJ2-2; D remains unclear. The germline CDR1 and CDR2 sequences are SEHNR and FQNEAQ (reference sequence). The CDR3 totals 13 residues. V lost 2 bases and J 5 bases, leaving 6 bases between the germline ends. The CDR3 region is CASSLSRTGELFF. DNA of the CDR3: TGTGCCAGCAGCTTAAGCAGGACCGGGGAGCTGTTTTTT.

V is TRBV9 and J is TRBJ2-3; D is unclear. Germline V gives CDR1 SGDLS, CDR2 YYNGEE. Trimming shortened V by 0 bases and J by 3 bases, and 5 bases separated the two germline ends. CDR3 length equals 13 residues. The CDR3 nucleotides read TGTGCCAGCAGCGTAGGTTCGACAGATACGCAGTATTTT. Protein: CASSVGSTDTQYF.

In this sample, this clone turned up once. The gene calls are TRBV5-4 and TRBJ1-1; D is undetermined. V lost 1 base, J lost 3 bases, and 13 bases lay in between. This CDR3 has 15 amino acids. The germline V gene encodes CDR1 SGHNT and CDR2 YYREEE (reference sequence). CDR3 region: CASSLRGVLDTEAFF. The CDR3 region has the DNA TGTGCCAGCAGCTTGCGCGGGGTTTTGGACACTGAAGCTTTCTTT.

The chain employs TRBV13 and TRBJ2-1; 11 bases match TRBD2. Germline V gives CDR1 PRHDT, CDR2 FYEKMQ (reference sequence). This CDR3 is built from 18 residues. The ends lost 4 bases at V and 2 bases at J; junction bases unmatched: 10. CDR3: CASSSLLAGEGTYNEQFF. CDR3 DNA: TGTGCCAGCAGCTCGTTACTAGCGGGAGAGGGAACCTACAATGAGCAGTTCTTC.

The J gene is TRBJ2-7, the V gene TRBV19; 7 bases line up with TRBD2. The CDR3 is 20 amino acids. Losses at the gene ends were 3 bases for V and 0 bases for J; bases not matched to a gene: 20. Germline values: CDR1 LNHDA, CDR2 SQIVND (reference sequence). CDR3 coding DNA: TGTGCCAGTAGTATCGGTCGCATCCGAAGGGCGGGAGTTATCTCCTACGAGCAGTACTTC. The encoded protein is CASSIGRIRRAGVISYEQYF.